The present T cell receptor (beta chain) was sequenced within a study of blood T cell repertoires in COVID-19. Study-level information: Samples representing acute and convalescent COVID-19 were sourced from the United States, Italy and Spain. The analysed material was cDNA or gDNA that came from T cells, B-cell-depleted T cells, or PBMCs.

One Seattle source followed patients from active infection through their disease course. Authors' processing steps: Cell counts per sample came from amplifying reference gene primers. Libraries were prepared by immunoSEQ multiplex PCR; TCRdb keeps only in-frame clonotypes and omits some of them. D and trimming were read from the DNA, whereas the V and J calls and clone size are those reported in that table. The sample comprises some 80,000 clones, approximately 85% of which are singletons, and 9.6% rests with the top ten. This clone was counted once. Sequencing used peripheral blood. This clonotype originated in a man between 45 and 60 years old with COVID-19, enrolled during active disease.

The CDR3 sequence is CASSSQVADTQYF. Written as DNA, the CDR3 is TGTGCCAGCAGCTCCCAGGTTGCAGATACGCAGTATTTT. The chain has TRBV7-2 and TRBJ2-3; D not resolved. The germline gives CDR1 SGHTA, CDR2 FQGNSA. The V end was cut by 4 bases, the J end by 4 bases, with 9 bases between. The CDR3 consists of 13 residues.